A selection of T cell receptor beta chains follows, all from one sample in a study of CD8 T cells in ankylosing spondylitis. Via MiXCR, TCRdb re-called the 5' RACE reads, giving one row per CDR3 protein. The repertoire holds approximately 300,000 distinct CDR3 sequences, with around 8% as singletons. Material for sequencing was blood, either unsorted or a sorted T cell fraction (not recorded which). These receptors were obtained from a male donor with ankylosing spondylitis. Both conserved end residues are part of each CDR3. The D gene is left open where the match is weak. Part of the rows lack a size; the others show once, few, many or a class for expanded clones.

TRBJ2-1,14,TRBD2,.,TRBV7-2,CASSWTSGFNEQFF,TGTGCCAGCAGCTGGACTAGCGGATTTAATGAGCAGTTCTTC
TRBJ2-7,20,TRBD1,.,TRBV5-1,CASSFSSPSVGTGFGYEQYF,TGCGCCAGCAGCTTTAGCTCCCCCTCGGTAGGGACAGGGTTTGGATACGAGCAGTACTTC
TRBJ2-1,11,.,.,TRBV7-9,CASSIEREQFF,TGTGCCAGCAGCATAGAAAGGGAGCAGTTCTTC
TRBJ2-1,12,.,many,TRBV15,CATSRDLREQFF,TGTGCCACCAGCAGAGATCTGAGAGAGCAGTTCTTC
TRBJ1-2,14,.,.,TRBV3-1,CASSQGRAHYGYTF,TGTGCCAGCAGCCAAGGCAGGGCGCACTATGGCTACACCTTC
TRBJ1-4,13,.,.,TRBV20-1,CSPIIGGNEKLFF,TGCAGCCCTATAATAGGCGGTAATGAAAAACTGTTTTTT
TRBJ2-1,17,TRBD2,many,TRBV4-2,CASSSGLAGGPYNEQFF,TGTGCCAGCAGCTCGGGACTAGCGGGAGGGCCGTACAATGAGCAGTTCTTC
TRBJ1-5,15,.,.,TRBV10-2,CASSERGAANQPQHF,TGCGCCAGCAGTGAGCGGGGGGCAGCTAATCAGCCCCAGCATTTT
TRBJ2-1,16,TRBD2,.,TRBV2,CASSHGLAGSYNEQFF,TGTGCCAGCAGCCACGGACTAGCGGGATCATACAATGAGCAGTTCTTC
TRBJ2-1,18,TRBD2,few,TRBV6-2/TRBV6-3,CASSYTHLAGGQGNEQFF,TGTGCCAGCAGTTACACTCACCTAGCGGGAGGCCAGGGGAATGAGCAGTTCTTC
TRBJ1-1,13,.,many,TRBV12-5,CASGLVVGTEAFF,TGTGCTAGTGGTTTGGTCGTGGGCACTGAAGCTTTCTTT
TRBJ1-2,13,.,.,TRBV28,CASRSDGVYGYTF,TGTGCCAGCAGGAGTGACGGAGTCTATGGCTACACCTTC
TRBJ2-5,14,TRBD2,.,TRBV20-1,CSAVLGLAGETQYF,TGCAGTGCTGTGCTGGGACTAGCGGGAGAGACCCAGTACTTC
TRBJ2-2,13,.,many,TRBV20-1,CSAREVYTGELFF,TGCAGTGCTAGAGAGGTTTACACCGGGGAGCTGTTTTTT
TRBJ2-6,16,.,few,TRBV6-5,CASSYSSAVGANVLTF,TGTGCCAGCAGTTACTCGTCGGCAGTTGGGGCCAACGTCCTGACTTTC
TRBJ2-4,16,.,.,TRBV5-1,CASSLVGTGPQNIQYF,TGCGCCAGCAGCTTGGTAGGCACAGGGCCCCAAAACATTCAGTACTTC
TRBJ2-7,15,TRBD1,.,TRBV12-3/TRBV12-4,CASSSGQGDSYEQYF,TGTGCCAGCAGTTCCGGACAGGGGGATAGCTACGAGCAGTACTTC
TRBJ2-6,18,.,.,TRBV12-3/TRBV12-4,CASSLGTGLNSGANVLTF,TGTGCCAGCAGTTTAGGGACGGGACTGAACTCTGGGGCCAACGTCCTGACTTTC
TRBJ2-2,17,.,many,TRBV11-2,CASSLDTGAFSTGELFF,TGTGCCAGCAGCTTAGATACGGGGGCCTTCAGCACCGGGGAGCTGTTTTTT
TRBJ1-4,15,.,few,TRBV15,CATSRLGSLNEKLFF,TGTGCCACCAGCAGACTAGGGTCCCTTAATGAAAAACTGTTTTTT
TRBJ2-5,13,.,many,TRBV6-1,CASSPPSRETQYF,TGTGCCAGCAGTCCTCCCTCGAGGGAGACCCAGTACTTC
TRBJ2-3,15,.,many,TRBV5-6,CASNPVGGRRDTQYF,TGTGCCAGCAACCCGGTGGGGGGTAGACGGGATACGCAGTATTTT
TRBJ1-2,13,.,few,TRBV12-3/TRBV12-4,CASSPDPGQGYTF,TGTGCCAGCAGTCCAGACCCGGGACAAGGCTACACCTTC